This T cell receptor beta chain was retrieved from a study of blood T cell repertoires in COVID-19. The germline CDR1 and CDR2 sequences are LGHDT and YNNKEL (reference sequence). V trimming: 4 bases; J trimming: 7 bases; junction bases outside the gene matches: 9. The CDR3 runs to 15 residues. The authors' processing: Reference gene primer amplification gave nucleated cell count estimates. Assay: immunoSEQ multiplex PCR; the TCRdb copy retains only in-frame clones and omits some. V and J calls and clone size come straight from that table; D and trimming were deduced from the DNA. This table has about 320,000 clones, 89% appearing once.

The source material was peripheral blood. This clonotype was sampled from a man younger than 30 who had recovered from COVID-19. V gene TRBV3-1 (or the pseudogene TRBV3-2) combines with J gene TRBJ2-1; 8 bases are shared with TRBD2. This CDR3 reads CASSPQLSGRNEQFF. The CDR3 nucleotides are TGTGCCAGCAGCCCCCAATTAAGCGGGAGAAATGAGCAGTTCTTC.